This TCR beta chain was captured by sequencing in a study of T-cell reconstitution after alpha-beta-depleted transplantation in children. Study-level findings and limits: From newly produced T cells came most of the T-cell counts and diversity one year after transplant. Reportedly, roughly two months post-transplant, alpha-beta T cells arose from several hundred expanded graft clones. The high TCRbeta diversity at day 60 in some patients came from surviving recipient T cells and thymic progenitors.

The V and J ends lost 6 bases and 5 bases respectively, with 14 bases between them. From germline, CDR1 is SGHRS and CDR2 YFSETQ. The CDR3 totals 14 residues. Notes on this clonotype: Its antigen is undetermined.

During its preparation, the TCRbeta library received unique molecular identifiers. TCRdb recomputed calls from the PCR reads with MiXCR, one row per CDR3 protein. The sample includes roughly 670,000 distinct CDR3 sequences, 10% to 15% of them seen just once. The chain uses TRBV5-1 and TRBJ2-2, with D perhaps assigned TRBD1 or TRBD2 (6 bases each). The TCR sequence derives from a girl aged 2 to 9 with congenital amegakaryocytic thrombocytopenia, due to receive a stem cell transplant. The material was PBMCs, obtained before TCRalphabeta/CD19-depleted stem cell transplant. Here the CDR3 reads CASIGGLGTGELFF. The CDR3 DNA is TGCGCCAGCATCGGGGGCCTTGGGACCGGGGAGCTGTTTTTT.